This T cell receptor beta chain was captured by sequencing in a study of OX40 agonist ivuxolimab in advanced cancers. Per the germline V gene, CDR1 is SGHRS and CDR2 is YFSETQ. This CDR3 contains 15 residues. With 1 base removed from V and 3 bases from J, the gap between germline ends came to 12 bases. This table comes from immunoSEQ multiplex PCR, and its TCRdb copy is limited to in-frame clones, with some not included. This table has under 90,000 clones, more than 70% appearing once. The chain employs TRBV5-1 and TRBJ2-3; D may match TRBD1 or TRBD2 (5 bases each). This specimen was CD4+ or CD8+ T cells sorted from blood, taken in a trial of the OX40 agonist ivuxolimab. The sequence was collected from an adult with an advanced solid tumor such as melanoma, head and neck, liver or kidney cancer. Written as DNA, the CDR3 is TGCGCCAGCAGCTTGTCGGGCTGGGGGACAGATACGCAGTATTTT. Its protein is CASSLSGWGTDTQYF.